One and the same sample provided the 5 T cell receptor beta chains below, sequenced in a study of naive and memory T cell subsets. Ligated cDNA underwent four rounds of PCR with nested alpha and beta constant region primers and SP2. TCRdb re-called the UMI-ligation and nested PCR reads with MiXCR, one entry per CDR3 protein. The data contain some 25,000 distinct CDR3 sequences, 5% to 5.5% of them singletons. TCR cDNA received a 3' ligated oligonucleotide that carried a UMI. Sequenced sample: blood. The source of these receptors is an adult in good health.

This clonotype was seen repeatedly, ten times or more. The gene calls are TRBV20-1 and TRBJ1-6; 7 positions agree with TRBD1. This CDR3 is 13 amino acids long. V lost 3 bases to trimming and J lost 9 bases; unmatched junction nucleotides: 5. CDR1 is DFQATT, CDR2 SNEGSKA, per germline (reference sequence). This CDR3 is CSARARGSSPLHF. For the CDR3, the DNA is TGCAGTGCTAGGGCCAGGGGGAGTTCACCCCTCCACTTT.

As regards this clonotype: A much larger clone differs from this one at a single base, so this may be a read error. The chain recombines TRBV3-1 with TRBJ2-7; tentatively, D is TRBD1 (6 bases). Germline CDR1 reads LGHDT; CDR2 reads YNNKEL (reference sequence). The CDR3 consists of 14 residues. V was trimmed by 4 bases and J by 7 bases, leaving 17 bases between them. The CDR3 spells CASSRQAGEWEQYF. DNA for the CDR3: TGTGCCAGCAGCCGGCAAGCAGGGGAGTGGGAGCAGTACTTC.

This clonotype was found many times. The V call is TRBV10-3, the J call TRBJ2-7; perhaps TRBD2 as D (6 bases). Trimming pared 5 bases from V and 7 bases from J, leaving 15 bases between. This CDR3 comprises 13 residues. Per the germline V gene, CDR1 is ENHRY and CDR2 is SYGVKD. This chain's CDR3 is CAISPEAGGEQYF. The CDR3 DNA sequence: TGTGCCATCAGTCCGGAGGCCGGGGGAGAGCAGTACTTC.

The chain links TRBV6-2 or TRBV6-3 to TRBJ2-2; 12 bases line up with TRBD2. The CDR3 runs to 19 residues. Germline CDR1 is MNHEY and CDR2 is SVGEGT. V shed 0 bases and J 7 bases; nucleotides not matched to a gene: 12. In nucleotides, the CDR3 is TGTGCCAGCAGTTACTCGATGAGGACTAGCGGGATCAGCAGCGGGGAGCTGTTTTTT. As protein: CASSYSMRTSGISSGELFF.

This clonotype came up a few times. J is TRBJ2-7 and V is TRBV2; 10 nucleotides align to TRBD1. The trim removed 6 bases at V and 1 base at J, leaving 6 bases unmatched. This CDR3 is 15 amino acids long. Germline loops: CDR1 SNHLY, CDR2 FYNNEI. CDR3 sequence (DNA): TGTGCCAGCAGGACTGGGACAGGGGTGTCCTACGAGCAGTACTTC. Translated: CASRTGTGVSYEQYF.